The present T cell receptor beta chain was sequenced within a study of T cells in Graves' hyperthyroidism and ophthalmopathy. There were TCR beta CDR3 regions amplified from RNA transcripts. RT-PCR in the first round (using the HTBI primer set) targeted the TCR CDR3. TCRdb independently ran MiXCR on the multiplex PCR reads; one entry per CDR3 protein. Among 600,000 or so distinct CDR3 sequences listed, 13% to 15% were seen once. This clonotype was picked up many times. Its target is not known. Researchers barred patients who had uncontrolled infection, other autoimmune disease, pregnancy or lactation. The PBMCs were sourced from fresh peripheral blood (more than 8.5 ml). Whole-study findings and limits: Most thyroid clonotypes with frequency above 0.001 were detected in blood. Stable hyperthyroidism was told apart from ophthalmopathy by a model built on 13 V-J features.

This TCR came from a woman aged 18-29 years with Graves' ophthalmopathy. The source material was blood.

CDR3 nucleotide sequence: TGCAGTGCTAGTAAAGCTAGCGGGGGTAACAATGAGCAGTTCTTC. Its translation: CSASKASGGNNEQFF. The chain recombines TRBV20-1 with TRBJ2-1; TRBD2 agrees at 10 bases. Germline V gives CDR1 DFQATT, CDR2 SNEGSKA (reference sequence). J gave up 5 bases and V 3 bases, and 7 bases lay outside the gene matches. This CDR3 contains 15 residues.